This is a list of T cell receptor beta chains from one sample in a study of blood T cell repertoires in COVID-19. Only in-frame clones appear in the TCRdb table, and some are missing; sequencing was by immunoSEQ multiplex PCR. The sample shows fewer than 150,000 clones, about 87% of them seen only once. Source material: peripheral blood. Source of these receptors: a woman in her thirties or forties with acute or convalescent COVID-19. CDR3s include the opening cysteine and the closing phenylalanine or tryptophan. A D gene is named only where the DNA matches it firmly. A clone size is listed for some rows: how often the clone was seen (once, few, many), or a class if it is expanded.

>.|TRBD1|TRBV30|TRBJ2-2
TGTGCCTGGAGTCGAGGGGGCCAGAACGGGGAGCTGTTTTTT
CAWSRGGQNGELFF
>.|.|TRBV2|TRBJ1-1
TGTGCCAGCACCGAAGAACGGAGGACTGAAGCTTTCTTT
CASTEERRTEAFF
>.|TRBD2|TRBV3-1/TRBV3-2|TRBJ2-7
TGTGCCAGCAGCACTAGACGAGCGGGAGGAGGCTCCTACGAGCAGTACTTC
CASSTRRAGGGSYEQYF
>.|.|TRBV27|TRBJ1-4
TGTGCCAGCAGTTTCCGGGTCGGCCTAGCTAATGAAAAACTGTTTTTT
CASSFRVGLANEKLFF
>once|.|TRBV6-6|TRBJ1-2
TGTGCCAGCAGTCAGGGAGCTAACTATGGCTACACCTTC
CASSQGANYGYTF
>.|.|TRBV7-9|TRBJ1-2
TGTGCCAGCAGCCCCCCCCGAGAGGGCCTCTATGGCTACACCTTC
CASSPPREGLYGYTF
>.|.|TRBV3-1/TRBV3-2|TRBJ2-7
TGTGCCAGCAGCCTTCGGGAGTTGGATTACGAGCAGTACTTC
CASSLRELDYEQYF
>once|.|TRBV20-1|TRBJ1-1
TGCAGTGCTAGAGTATCTGAAGCTTTCTTT
CSARVSEAFF
>.|TRBD2|TRBV14|TRBJ2-1
TGTGCCAGCAGCCCGGGACTAGCGGGAGTCTACAATGAGCAGTTCTTC
CASSPGLAGVYNEQFF
>.|.|TRBV28|TRBJ2-7
TGTGCCAGCAGTTTAGGGGCTAGTACATCCTACGAGCAGTACTTC
CASSLGASTSYEQYF
>.|.|TRBV10-3|TRBJ2-7
TGTGCCATCAGTGGGGGGGTTCCCTACGAGCAGTACTTC
CAISGGVPYEQYF
>.|TRBD1|TRBV30|TRBJ2-7
TGTGCCTGGAGTGTACTTCAGGGGGACCACGAGCAGTACTTC
CAWSVLQGDHEQYF
>.|.|TRBV4-3|TRBJ2-3
TGCGCCAGCAGCCCTGGACCAGGGGAGAGGACAGATACGCAGTATTTT
CASSPGPGERTDTQYF
>.|.|TRBV6-5|TRBJ2-7
TGTGCCAGCAGCCGAGGACGGGGGTATCTTAACGAGCAGTACTTC
CASSRGRGYLNEQYF
>.|TRBD1|TRBV27|TRBJ2-7
TGTGCCAGCAGCAAAGCAGGGGGACGGTACGAGCAGTACTTC
CASSKAGGRYEQYF
>.|TRBD2|TRBV7-2|TRBJ2-1
TGTGCCAGCAGCCCGCGAGCGGGAGGGCATTTGAATGAGCAGTTCTTC
CASSPRAGGHLNEQFF
>.|TRBD2|TRBV7-2|TRBJ2-1
TGTGCCAGCAGCTTATTCGGGACTACCACGAGTGAGCAGTTCTTC
CASSLFGTTTSEQFF
>.|TRBD2|TRBV2|TRBJ2-3
TGTGCCAGCACTGCAGCGGGGGGGCAAGATACGCAGTATTTT
CASTAAGGQDTQYF
>.|TRBD1|TRBV5-8|TRBJ1-1
TGTGCCAGCAGCGCGGGACAGGGTTGGAGCACTGAAGCTTTCTTT
CASSAGQGWSTEAFF
>.|TRBD1|TRBV29-1|TRBJ1-5
TGCAGCGTTGCCCAGGACAGGGGTCAGCCCCAGCATTTT
CSVAQDRGQPQHF
>.|TRBD1|TRBV7-2|TRBJ1-5
TGTGCCAGCAGCTTAGACGGGACAGGGGGTCAGCCCCAGCATTTT
CASSLDGTGGQPQHF
>few|TRBD1|TRBV7-2|TRBJ1-2
TGTGCCAGCAGCTCCGGGACAGTCAACTATGGCTACACCTTC
CASSSGTVNYGYTF
>once|.|TRBV5-1|TRBJ2-7
TGCGCCAGCAGCTTTAGCTACGAGCAGTACTTC
CASSFSYEQYF
>.|TRBD1|TRBV5-1|TRBJ1-1
TGCGCCAGCTCCCCCCTGACAGGGTTCAACACTGAAGCTTTCTTT
CASSPLTGFNTEAFF